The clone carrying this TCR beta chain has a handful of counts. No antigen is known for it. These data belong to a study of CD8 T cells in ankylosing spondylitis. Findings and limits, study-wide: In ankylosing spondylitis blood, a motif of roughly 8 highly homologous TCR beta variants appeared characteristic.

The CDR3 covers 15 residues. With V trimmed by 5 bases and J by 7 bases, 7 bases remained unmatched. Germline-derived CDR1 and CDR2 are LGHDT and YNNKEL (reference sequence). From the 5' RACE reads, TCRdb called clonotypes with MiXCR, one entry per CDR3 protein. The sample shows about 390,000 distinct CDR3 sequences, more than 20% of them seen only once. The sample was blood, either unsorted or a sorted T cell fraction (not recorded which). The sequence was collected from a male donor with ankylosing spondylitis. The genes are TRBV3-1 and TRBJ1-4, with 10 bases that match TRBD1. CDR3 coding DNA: TGTGCCAGCAGCGGGCGGGACAGGGGAGGTGAAAAACTGTTTTTT. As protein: CASSGRDRGGEKLFF.